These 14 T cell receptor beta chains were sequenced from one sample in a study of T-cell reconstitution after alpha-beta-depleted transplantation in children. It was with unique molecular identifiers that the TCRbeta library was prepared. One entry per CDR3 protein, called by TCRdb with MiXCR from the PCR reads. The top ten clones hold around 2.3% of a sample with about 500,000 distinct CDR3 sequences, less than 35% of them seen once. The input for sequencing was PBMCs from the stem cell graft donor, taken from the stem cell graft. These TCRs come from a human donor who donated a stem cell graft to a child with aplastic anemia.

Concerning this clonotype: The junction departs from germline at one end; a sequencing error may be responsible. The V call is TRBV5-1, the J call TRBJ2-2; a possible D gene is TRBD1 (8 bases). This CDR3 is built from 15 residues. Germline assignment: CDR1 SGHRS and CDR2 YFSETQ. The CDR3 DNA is TGCGCCAGCAGCTCATCCGGGACAGGCCGGGGGGAGCTGTTTTTC. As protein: CASSSSGTGRGELFF.

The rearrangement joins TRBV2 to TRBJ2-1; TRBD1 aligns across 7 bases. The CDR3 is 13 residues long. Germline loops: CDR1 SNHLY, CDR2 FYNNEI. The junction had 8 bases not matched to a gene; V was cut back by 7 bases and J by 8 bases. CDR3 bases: TGTGCCAGCACTGAGGGGGCGGGTGATGAGCAGTTCTTC. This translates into CASTEGAGDEQFF. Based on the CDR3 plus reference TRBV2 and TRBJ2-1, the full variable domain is EPEVTQTPSHQVTQMGQEVILRCVPISNHLYFYWYRQILGQKVEFLVSFYNNEISEKSEIFDDQFSVERPDGSNFTLKIRSTKLEDSAMYFCASTEGAGDEQFFGPGTRLTVL.

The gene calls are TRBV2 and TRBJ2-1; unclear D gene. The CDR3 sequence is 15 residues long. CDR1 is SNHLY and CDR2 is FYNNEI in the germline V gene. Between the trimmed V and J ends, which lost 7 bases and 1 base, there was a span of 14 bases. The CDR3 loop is CASIVFRRSYNEQFF. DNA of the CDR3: TGTGCCAGCATCGTCTTCCGTCGTTCCTACAATGAGCAGTTCTTC. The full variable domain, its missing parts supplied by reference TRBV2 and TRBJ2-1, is EPEVTQTPSHQVTQMGQEVILRCVPISNHLYFYWYRQILGQKVEFLVSFYNNEISEKSEIFDDQFSVERPDGSNFTLKIRSTKLEDSAMYFCASIVFRRSYNEQFFGPGTRLTVL.

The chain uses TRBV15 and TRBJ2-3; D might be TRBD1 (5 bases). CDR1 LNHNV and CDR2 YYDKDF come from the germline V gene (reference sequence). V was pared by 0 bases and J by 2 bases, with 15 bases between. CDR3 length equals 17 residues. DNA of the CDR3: TGTGCCACCAGCAGAGATCAGCGAGACAGCTACACAGATACGCAGTATTTT. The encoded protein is CATSRDQRDSYTDTQYF.

Here the CDR3 DNA reads TGTGCCAGCAGCTTGGGGCCCCAAGGGGAGACCCAGTACTTC. Translation: CASSLGPQGETQYF. This chain connects TRBV7-2 to TRBJ2-5, with a possible D match to TRBD1 (5 bases). Trimming stripped 3 bases from V and 5 bases from J, with 13 bases between. From germline, CDR1 is SGHTA and CDR2 FQGNSA. This CDR3 comprises 14 residues.

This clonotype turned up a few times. The CDR3 sequence is CASSLEGMETQYF. The CDR3 DNA follows: TGCGCCAGCAGCTTGGAAGGGATGGAGACCCAGTACTTC. The J gene is TRBJ2-5, the V gene TRBV5-1; D is ambiguous. The length of the CDR3 is 13 residues. Germline V lookup: CDR1 SGHRS, CDR2 YFSETQ. Trimming left V 0 bases short and J 5 bases short, with 8 bases between.

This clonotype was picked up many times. The CDR3 DNA reads as TGTGCCAGCAGCCCCAGGACAGGGAGTGGCCAAGAGACCCAGTACTTC. This gives the protein CASSPRTGSGQETQYF. The rearrangement links TRBV7-2 to TRBJ2-5, with 8 bases matching TRBD1. After removal of 5 bases from V and 1 base from J, the junction contained 9 bases not matched to a gene. Germline loops: CDR1 SGHTA, CDR2 FQGNSA. The CDR3 length is 16 residues.

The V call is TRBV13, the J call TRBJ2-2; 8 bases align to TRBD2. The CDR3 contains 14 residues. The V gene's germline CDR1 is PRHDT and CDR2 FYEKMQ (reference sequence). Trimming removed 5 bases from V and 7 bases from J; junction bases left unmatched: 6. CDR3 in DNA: TGTGCCAGCAGCGCGCCGCGGGAGGACGGGGAGCTGTTTTTT. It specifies CASSAPREDGELFF.

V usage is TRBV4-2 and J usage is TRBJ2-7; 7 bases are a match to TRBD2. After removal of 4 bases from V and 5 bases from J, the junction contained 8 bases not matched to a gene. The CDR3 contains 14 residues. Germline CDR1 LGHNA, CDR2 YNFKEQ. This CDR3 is CASSPSGIGNEQYF. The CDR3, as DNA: TGTGCCAGCAGCCCAAGCGGGATCGGTAACGAGCAGTACTTC.

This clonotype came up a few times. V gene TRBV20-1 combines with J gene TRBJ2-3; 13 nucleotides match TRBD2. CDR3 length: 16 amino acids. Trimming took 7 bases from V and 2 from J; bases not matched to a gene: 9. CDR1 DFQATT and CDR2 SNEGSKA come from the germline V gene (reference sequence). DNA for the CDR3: TGCAGTGTAGGGACTAGCGGGACGGGGGTCACAGATACGCAGTATTTT. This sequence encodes CSVGTSGTGVTDTQYF.

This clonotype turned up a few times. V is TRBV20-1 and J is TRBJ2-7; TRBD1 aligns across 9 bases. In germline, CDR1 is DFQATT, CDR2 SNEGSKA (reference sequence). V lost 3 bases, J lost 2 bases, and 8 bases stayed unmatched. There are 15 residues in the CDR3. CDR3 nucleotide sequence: TGCAGTGCTAGGGACAGGGGCAGACAGGCCTACGAGCAGTACTTC. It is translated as CSARDRGRQAYEQYF.

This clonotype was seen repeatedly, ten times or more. The CDR3 sequence is CASSLRTVRGLGSEQFF. CDR3 in DNA: TGTGCCAGCAGCCTAAGGACAGTTCGGGGGCTAGGCAGTGAGCAGTTCTTC. The V and J genes are TRBV7-2 and TRBJ2-1, with D perhaps given as TRBD1 or TRBD2 (6 bases each). Trimming took 5 bases from V and 9 from J, leaving 26 bases between them. Germline CDR1 and CDR2: SGHTA and FQGNSA. The CDR3 is made up of 17 amino acids.

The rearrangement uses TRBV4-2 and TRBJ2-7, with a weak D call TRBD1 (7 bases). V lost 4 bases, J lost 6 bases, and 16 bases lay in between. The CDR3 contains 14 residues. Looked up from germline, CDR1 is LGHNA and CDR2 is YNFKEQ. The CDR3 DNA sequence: TGTGCCAGCAGCCTCACAGGGGAGGCAAGCGAGCAGTACTTC. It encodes CASSLTGEASEQYF.

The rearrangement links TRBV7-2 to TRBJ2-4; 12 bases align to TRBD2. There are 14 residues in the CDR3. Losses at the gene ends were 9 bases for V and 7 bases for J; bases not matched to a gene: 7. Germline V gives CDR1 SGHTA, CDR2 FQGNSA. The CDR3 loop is CASGLAGMGNIQYF. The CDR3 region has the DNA TGTGCCAGTGGACTAGCGGGGATGGGGAACATTCAGTACTTC.